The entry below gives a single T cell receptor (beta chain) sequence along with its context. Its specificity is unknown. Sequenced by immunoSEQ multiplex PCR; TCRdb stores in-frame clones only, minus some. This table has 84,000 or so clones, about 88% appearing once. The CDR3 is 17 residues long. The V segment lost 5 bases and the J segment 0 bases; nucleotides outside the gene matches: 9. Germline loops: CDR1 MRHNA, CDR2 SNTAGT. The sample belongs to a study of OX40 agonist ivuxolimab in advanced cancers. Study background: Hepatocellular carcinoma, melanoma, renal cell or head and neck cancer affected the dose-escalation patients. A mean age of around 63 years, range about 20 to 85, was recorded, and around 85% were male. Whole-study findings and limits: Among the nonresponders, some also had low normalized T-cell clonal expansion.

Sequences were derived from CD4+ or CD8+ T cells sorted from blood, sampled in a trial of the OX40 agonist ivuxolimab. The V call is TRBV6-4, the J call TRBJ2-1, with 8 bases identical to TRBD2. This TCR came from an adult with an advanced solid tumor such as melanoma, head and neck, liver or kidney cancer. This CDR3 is CASSPSVAGSSYNEQFF. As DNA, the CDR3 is TGTGCCAGCAGTCCCTCGGTAGCGGGGAGCTCCTACAATGAGCAGTTCTTC.